What follows are 13 T cell receptor beta chains derived from one specimen sequenced in a study of T cells in Graves' hyperthyroidism and ophthalmopathy. TCR beta CDR3 regions were amplified from RNA. The TCR CDR3 was amplified in a first-round RT-PCR using the HTBI primer set. MiXCR was run by TCRdb on the multiplex PCR reads, yielding one entry per CDR3 protein. The table shows some 600,000 distinct CDR3 sequences, with about 15% occurring only once. The sequencing input was blood. Receptors were obtained from a woman aged 25 to 39 with Graves' hyperthyroidism that later progressed to Graves' ophthalmopathy.

This clonotype has ten or more counts. Its ends do not fully match the called genes, so a read error is possible. This chain uses TRBV7-9 with TRBJ2-7, with D perhaps TRBD2 (6 bases). The germline CDR1 and CDR2 sequences are SEHNR and FQNEAQ (reference sequence). CDR3 size: 14 residues. CDR3 bases: TGCGCCAGCAGCTTGGAGTCGGGACTGTACGAGCAGTACTTC. Its translation is CASSLESGLYEQYF.

This clonotype was seen many times. The chain uses TRBV9 and TRBJ1-5, with 11 positions matching TRBD1. The germline CDR1 and CDR2 sequences are SGDLS and YYNGEE. CDR3 length: 15 amino acids. Germline trimming cut 3 bases from V and 6 bases from J; bases unmatched to any gene: 5. CDR3 sequence: CASSGGQGVGQPQHF. CDR3 DNA: TGTGCCAGCAGCGGGGGACAGGGGGTGGGTCAGCCCCAGCATTTT.

V usage is TRBV4-2 and J usage is TRBJ2-1; 9 nucleotides match TRBD1. From germline, CDR1 is LGHNA and CDR2 YNFKEQ. The CDR3 extends over 17 amino acids. V gave up 1 base and J gave up 0 bases; unmatched junction bases: 4. The CDR3 spells CASSQVATGGSYNEQFF. The CDR3 coding sequence is TGTGCCAGCAGCCAAGTAGCGACAGGGGGCTCCTACAATGAGCAGTTCTTC.

V and J are TRBV6-1 and TRBJ1-1; TRBD1 matches at 9 bases. The length of the CDR3 is 14 residues. Germline CDR1 reads MNHNS; CDR2 reads SASEGT. V lost 6 bases to trimming and J lost 3 bases; unmatched junction nucleotides: 5. Written as DNA, the CDR3 is TGTGCCAGCAGGGGGTGGACAGGGGACACTGAAGCTTTCTTT. Translation gives CASRGWTGDTEAFF.

This clonotype appeared a few times. This rearrangement joins TRBV7-9 to TRBJ1-1, with D uncertain. CDR3 length: 13 amino acids. Looked up from germline, CDR1 is SEHNR and CDR2 is FQNEAQ (reference sequence). Trimming left V 2 bases short and J 7 bases short, with 11 bases between. The CDR3 sequence is CASSLSGRDEAFF. The CDR3 nucleotides read TGTGCCAGCAGCTTATCCGGGAGGGATGAAGCTTTCTTT.

The V call is TRBV6-2 or TRBV6-3, the J call TRBJ2-5; D is undetermined. CDR1 MNHEY and CDR2 SVGEGT come from the germline V gene. CDR3 size: 16 residues. Trimming pared 0 bases from V and 4 bases from J, leaving 15 bases between. The CDR3 region has the DNA TGTGCCAGCAGTTACTCTTCGTTTTTGGTTGGAGAGACCCAGTACTTC. Encoded protein: CASSYSSFLVGETQYF.

About this clonotype: This may stem from a read error, because a much larger clone lies one nucleotide away. The chain recombines TRBV28 with TRBJ1-2; the D is unclear. CDR1 and CDR2 from the germline V gene are MDHEN and SYDVKM. This CDR3 has 16 residues. The CDR3 region is CASRDGILNQNYGYIF. As DNA, the CDR3 is TGTGCCAGCAGAGACGGGATACTCAATCAAAACTATGGCTACATCTTC.

The J gene is TRBJ2-7, the V gene TRBV24-1, with 14 bases identical to TRBD2. CDR3 length: 16 amino acids. The germline V gene has CDR1 KGHDR and CDR2 SFDVKD. Trimming cost V 5 bases and J 5 bases; bases outside gene matches: 7. The CDR3 reads CATSGGTSGRDNEQYF. The CDR3 DNA reads TGTGCCACCAGTGGAGGGACTAGCGGGAGAGACAACGAGCAGTACTTC.

Concerning this clonotype: This may be a read error: a much more frequent sequence differs by one nucleotide. This chain uses TRBV2 with TRBJ1-6; no clear D gene. Germline V gene sequence: CDR1 SNHLY, CDR2 FYNNEI. This CDR3 comprises 16 residues. The CDR3: CASSPSRAGGGSPPHF. The CDR3 nucleotides read TGTGCCAGCTCCCCCTCAAGGGCCGGTGGAGGGTCACCCCCCCACTTT.

In its sample, this clonotype was seen many times. The chain has TRBV11-3 and TRBJ2-1; no definite D call. CDR1 is SGHNT, CDR2 YENEEA, per germline. Between the trimmed V and J ends, which lost 6 bases and 1 base, there was a span of 10 bases. This CDR3 contains 14 residues. The CDR3 spells CASSPHGSYNEQFF. The CDR3 DNA follows: TGTGCCAGCAGTCCCCATGGGTCCTACAATGAGCAGTTCTTC.

The chain uses TRBV7-9 and TRBJ2-7, with D hard to call. Trimming left V 0 bases short and J 5 bases short, with 11 bases between. Germline lookup yields CDR1 SEHNR and CDR2 FQNEAQ (reference sequence). The CDR3 is 14 residues long. CDR3 sequence reads: CASSLAGPRDEQYF. Here the CDR3 DNA reads TGTGCCAGCAGCTTAGCGGGCCCGCGCGACGAGCAGTACTTC.

The V and J genes are TRBV19 and TRBJ2-6, with D unclear. V lost 3 bases and J lost 0, with 9 bases in between. This CDR3 is 16 amino acids long. CDR1 is LNHDA, CDR2 SQIVND, per germline (reference sequence). CDR3 coding DNA: TGTGCCAGTAGTATTGTGCCTGTCTCTGGGGCCAACGTCCTGACTTTC. This sequence encodes CASSIVPVSGANVLTF.

This clonotype was seen many times. The chain employs TRBV6-1 and TRBJ2-1; D possibly matches TRBD1 or TRBD2 (5 bases each). CDR1 and CDR2 (germline): MNHNS, SASEGT. V was shortened by 7 bases and J by 8 bases, with 18 bases between the two germline ends. The CDR3 extends over 14 amino acids. Here the CDR3 reads CASIYGTLRDEQFF. The CDR3 DNA follows: TGTGCCAGCATTTACGGGACCCTTCGGGATGAGCAGTTCTTC.